One T cell receptor beta chain is described in this entry. This clone's antigen is unknown. Base-call qualities are not available, and no considerably larger clone is one nucleotide away. This sample stems from a study of radiation and T cells in renal cell carcinoma (dated by TCRdb to about 2020). Regarding the complete study: The samples were drawn from a clinical trial, where primary renal cell carcinomas were treated with 15 Gy of stereotactic body radiation therapy and then removed by nephrectomy 4 weeks afterward. TCR beta sequencing covered some 55 samples in total, comprising some 26 tumors and 27 peripheral blood samples. A total of 4 million to 5 million unique CDR3 nucleotide sequences, encoding 2,658,974 unique CDR3 amino acid sequences, were found across all 50 or so samples.

The CDR3, from cysteine to phenylalanine, totals 14 residues. Just CDR3 DNA is preserved here, 42 bases in frame from base 1. The V end loses 7 bases and the J end loses 5 bases, and a stretch of 17 bases separates them. Taken from the germline V gene, the CDR1 and CDR2 loops are SGHRS and YFSETQ. Per the publication, the time point label means: blood 2 weeks post-SBRT. The treatment or condition label of this sample denotes: 15 Gy SBRT to primary tumor, nephrectomy 4 weeks later. To follow tumor-enriched clonotypes, peripheral blood was collected serially from radiation-treated patients at baseline and again at 2 weeks and 4 weeks after SBRT. Every patient's renal cell carcinoma showed clear cell pathology. The QIAamp DNA Blood Mini Kit (Qiagen) was used to prepare genomic DNA for TCR sequencing. Only samples passing all quality control checks were included in the analyses. TCR beta libraries were generated from genomic DNA with the immunoSEQ kit, following the manufacturer's recommendations. To prepare the libraries, a first multiplex PCR with proprietary primers was run, followed by a second PCR that added unique barcodes, and a bead cleanup was done after each round. Each sample batch included a kit-provided positive control reaction and a negative control reaction. The final libraries were assessed on an Agilent 4200 TapeStation D1000 ScreenTape, pooled by volume, and quantified by qPCR. Sequencing was performed on an Illumina NextSeq500 using a MidOutput 150-cycle cartridge, with 156 Read1 cycles, 15 Index1 cycles, and the kit custom primers. The pooled library was loaded at 0.95 to 1 pM, with an approximately 20% PhiX control spiked in. Concerning the study's data processing: Vendor-processed data were analyzed in R, with a clonotype defined as all T cells sharing the same CDR3 nucleotide sequence. For clone abundance analyses, frequencies were normalized to the 10,000 most abundant clones per sample. Public T cell clones, which averaged fewer than five per sample, were removed prior to analysis. Tumor-enriched clonotypes and baseline blood-enriched clonotypes were defined as those with an abundance difference of at least 32-fold between compartments. A beta-binomial differential abundance model was used to identify clonotypes that expanded or contracted between blood time points. Tumor-blood repertoire similarity was measured with the Baroni-Urbani and Buser coefficient, and groups were compared using two-tailed Wilcoxon tests in R. Sourced from immuneACCESS, this table was stored by TCRdb with only in-frame sequences that have V and J called. A share of the clones is absent; for the studies checked, an unresolved V gene accounts for under half, and the remainder has no known explanation. That table is the source of V, J and clone size, and D and trimming were worked out from the DNA. This sample lists about 49,000 clones; roughly 78% were detected once. 25% to 30% of the sample is held by the ten biggest clonotypes.

Overall study outcomes, separate from this receptor: Effects of radiation dose or scheduling on the TCR repertoire could not be addressed with the single-armed trial design. Because pretreatment tumor biopsies were not available, the study could not determine whether clonotypes were already present within the tumor at baseline. An increase in top tumor clonotypes in blood was observed from baseline to 2 weeks post-radiation, followed by contraction by 4 weeks, which was taken to suggest transient expansion of tumor-resident clones. Tracking of blood repertoire dynamics stopped at roughly 29 days after treatment, with no follow-up past that point.

This clonotype originated in a woman aged 65 to 85 with renal cell carcinoma. The sample in question was blood, obtained from a patient whose treatment included radiotherapy and nephrectomy. Rearrangement joined TRBV5-1 to TRBJ2-3, with TRBD2 perhaps the D gene, on 7 matching bases. Here the CDR3 is given as CASLYGGPGDTQYF. The DNA is TGCGCCAGCCTGTACGGGGGGCCGGGAGATACGCAGTATTTT.